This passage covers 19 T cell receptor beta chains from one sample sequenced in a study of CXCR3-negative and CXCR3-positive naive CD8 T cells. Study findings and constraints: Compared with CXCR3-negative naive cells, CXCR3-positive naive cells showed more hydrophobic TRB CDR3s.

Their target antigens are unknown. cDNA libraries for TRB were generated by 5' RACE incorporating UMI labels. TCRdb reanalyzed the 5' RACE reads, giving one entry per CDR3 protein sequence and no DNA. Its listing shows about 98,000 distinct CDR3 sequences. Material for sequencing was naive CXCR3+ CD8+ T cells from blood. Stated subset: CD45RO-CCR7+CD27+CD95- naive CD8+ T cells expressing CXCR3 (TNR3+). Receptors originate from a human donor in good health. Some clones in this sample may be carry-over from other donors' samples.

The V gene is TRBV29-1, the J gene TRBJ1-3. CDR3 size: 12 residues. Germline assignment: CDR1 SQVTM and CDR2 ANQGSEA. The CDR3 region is CSVRISGNTIYF.

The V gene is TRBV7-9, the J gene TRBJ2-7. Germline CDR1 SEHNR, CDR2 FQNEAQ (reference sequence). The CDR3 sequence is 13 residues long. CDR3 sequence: CASSLASSYEQYF.

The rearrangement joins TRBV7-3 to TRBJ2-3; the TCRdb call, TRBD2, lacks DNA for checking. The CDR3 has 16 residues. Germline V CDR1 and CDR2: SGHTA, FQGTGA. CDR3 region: CASSPVSSGGADTQYF.

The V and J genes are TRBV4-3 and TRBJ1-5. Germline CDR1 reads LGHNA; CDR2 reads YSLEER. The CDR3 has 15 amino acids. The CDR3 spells CASSPWVAGNQPQHF.

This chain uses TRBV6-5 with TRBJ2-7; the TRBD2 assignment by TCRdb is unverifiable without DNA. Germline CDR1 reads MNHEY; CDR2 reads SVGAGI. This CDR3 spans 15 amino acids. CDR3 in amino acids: CASSYRRWGAYEQYF.

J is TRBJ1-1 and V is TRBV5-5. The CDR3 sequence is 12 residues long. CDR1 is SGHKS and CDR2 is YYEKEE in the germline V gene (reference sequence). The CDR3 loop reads CASSSGVYEAFF.

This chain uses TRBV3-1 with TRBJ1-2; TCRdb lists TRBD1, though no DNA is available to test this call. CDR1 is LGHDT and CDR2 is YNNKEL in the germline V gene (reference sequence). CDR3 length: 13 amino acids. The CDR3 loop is CASSQGGHGQRSF. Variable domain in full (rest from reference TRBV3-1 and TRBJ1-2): DTAVSQTPKYLVTQMGNDKSIKCEQNLGHDTMYWYKQDSKKFLKIMFSYNNKELIINETVPNRFSPKSPDKAHLNLHINSLELGDSAVYFCASSQGGHGQRSFGSGTRLTVV.

The CDR3 reads CASSDGLGGNTEAFF. The rearrangement joins TRBV9 to TRBJ1-1; absent DNA, TCRdb's TRBD1 call cannot be checked. CDR3 length equals 15 residues. The germline V gene has CDR1 SGDLS and CDR2 YYNGEE.

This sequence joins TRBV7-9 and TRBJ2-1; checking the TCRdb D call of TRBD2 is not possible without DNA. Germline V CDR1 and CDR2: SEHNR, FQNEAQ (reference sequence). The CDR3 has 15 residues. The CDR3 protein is CASSLGGGVNNEQFF.

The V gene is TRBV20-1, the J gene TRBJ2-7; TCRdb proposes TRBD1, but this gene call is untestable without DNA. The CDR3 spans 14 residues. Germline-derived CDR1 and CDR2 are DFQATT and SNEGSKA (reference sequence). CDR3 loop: CSARDEDRDNEQYF.

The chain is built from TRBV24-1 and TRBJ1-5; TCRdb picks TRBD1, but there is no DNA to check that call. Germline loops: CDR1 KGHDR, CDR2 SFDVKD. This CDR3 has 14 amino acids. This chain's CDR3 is CATSETGINQPQHF.

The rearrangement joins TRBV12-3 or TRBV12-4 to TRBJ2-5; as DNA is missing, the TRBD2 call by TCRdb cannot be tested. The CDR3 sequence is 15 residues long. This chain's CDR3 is CASSSWLAGEETQYF.

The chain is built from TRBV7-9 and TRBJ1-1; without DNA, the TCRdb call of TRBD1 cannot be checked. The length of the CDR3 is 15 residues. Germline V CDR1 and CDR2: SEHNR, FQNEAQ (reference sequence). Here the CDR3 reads CASSLATGVNTEAFF.

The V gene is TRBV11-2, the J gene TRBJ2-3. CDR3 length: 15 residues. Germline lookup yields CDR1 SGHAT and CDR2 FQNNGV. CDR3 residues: CASSYSGSSTDTQYF.

The CDR3 loop reads CASSSTLIGTPGTEAFF. The rearrangement links TRBV28 to TRBJ1-1; the D call from TCRdb, TRBD1, cannot be confirmed without DNA. The CDR3 totals 17 residues. Germline V lookup: CDR1 MDHEN, CDR2 SYDVKM.

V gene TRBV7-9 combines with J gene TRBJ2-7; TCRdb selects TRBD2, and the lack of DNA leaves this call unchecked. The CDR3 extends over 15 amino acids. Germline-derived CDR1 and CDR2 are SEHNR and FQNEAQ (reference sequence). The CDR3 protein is CASSLAQGGLYEQYF.

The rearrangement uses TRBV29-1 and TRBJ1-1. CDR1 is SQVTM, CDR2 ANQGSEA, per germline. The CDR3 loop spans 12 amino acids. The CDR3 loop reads CSVDWGNTEAFF.

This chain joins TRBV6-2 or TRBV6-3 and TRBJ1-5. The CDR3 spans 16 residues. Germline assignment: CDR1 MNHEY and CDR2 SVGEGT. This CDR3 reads CASSYKAGEGSQPQHF.

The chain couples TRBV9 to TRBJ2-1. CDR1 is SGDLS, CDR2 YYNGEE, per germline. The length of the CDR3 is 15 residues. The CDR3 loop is CASSVVGDSYNEQFF. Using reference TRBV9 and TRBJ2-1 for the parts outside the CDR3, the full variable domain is DSGVTQTPKHLITATGQRVTLRCSPRSGDLSVYWYQQSLDQGLQFLIQYYNGEERAKGNILERFSAQQFPDLHSELNLSSLELGDSALYFCASSVVGDSYNEQFFGPGTRLTVL.